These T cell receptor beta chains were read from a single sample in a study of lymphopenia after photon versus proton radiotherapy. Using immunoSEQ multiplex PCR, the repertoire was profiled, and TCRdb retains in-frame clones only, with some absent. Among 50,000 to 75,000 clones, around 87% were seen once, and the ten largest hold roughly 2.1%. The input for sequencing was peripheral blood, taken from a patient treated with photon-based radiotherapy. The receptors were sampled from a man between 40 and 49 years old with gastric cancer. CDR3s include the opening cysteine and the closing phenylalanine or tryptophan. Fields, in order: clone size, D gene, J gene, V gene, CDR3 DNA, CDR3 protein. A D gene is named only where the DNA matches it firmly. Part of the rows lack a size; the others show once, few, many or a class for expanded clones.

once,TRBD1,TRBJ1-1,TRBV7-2,TGTGCCAGCAGCTTAGGAGGGGACAGAAGGAACACTGAAGCTTTCTTT,CASSLGGDRRNTEAFF
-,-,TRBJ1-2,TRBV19,TGTGCCAGTAGTATTTTTTCTAACTATGGCTACACCTTC,CASSIFSNYGYTF
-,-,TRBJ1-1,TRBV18,TGTGCCAGCTCACCACTTTCGGCCCCGAACACTGAAGCTTTCTTT,CASSPLSAPNTEAFF
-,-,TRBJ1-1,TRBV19,TGTGCCAGTGAATCATTCAAGCGGCGTGAAGCTTTCTTT,CASESFKRREAFF
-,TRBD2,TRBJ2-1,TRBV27,TGTGCCAGCAGCCAACTAGCGGGGGGGGTCAATGAGCAGTTCTTC,CASSQLAGGVNEQFF
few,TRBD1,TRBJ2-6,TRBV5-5,TGTGCCAGCAGCGGAGGGACAGGAAACTCTGGGGCCAACGTCCTGACTTTC,CASSGGTGNSGANVLTF
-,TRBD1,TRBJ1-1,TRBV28,TGTGCCAGCAGCCGCACGACAGGGGGCGAAACTGAAGCTTTCTTT,CASSRTTGGETEAFF
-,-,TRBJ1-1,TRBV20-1,TGCAGTGGGGTTAGGAACACTGAAGCTTTCTTT,CSGVRNTEAFF
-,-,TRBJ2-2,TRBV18,TGTGCCAGCTCACCCGGACTCTCAAGGGGCACCGGGGAGCTGTTTTTT,CASSPGLSRGTGELFF
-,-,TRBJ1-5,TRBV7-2,TGTGCCAGCAGCAAGGACAGAGCCAATCAGCCCCAGCATTTT,CASSKDRANQPQHF
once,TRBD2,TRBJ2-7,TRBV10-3,TGTGCCATCAGTGCGCTAGCGGGGGGGGCCTACGAGCAGTACTTC,CAISALAGGAYEQYF
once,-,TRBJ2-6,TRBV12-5,TGTGCTAGTGGTTTCTCCGTGGGGGTTGGGGCCAACGTCCTGACTTTC,CASGFSVGVGANVLTF
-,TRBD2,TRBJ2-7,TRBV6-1,TGTGCCAGCAGTGAATGGGTCGAGGTACTAGCGGGGAAGCAGCACTTC,CASSEWVEVLAGKQHF
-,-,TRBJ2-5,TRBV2,TGTGCCAGCACAGTCGGGGAGACCCAGTACTTC,CASTVGETQYF
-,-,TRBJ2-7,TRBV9,TGTGCCAGCAGCGTAGGCCCTCTGGGGGAGCAGTACTTC,CASSVGPLGEQYF
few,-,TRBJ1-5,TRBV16,TGTGCCAGCAGCCAAGGGGACGTCAATCAGCCCCAGCATTTT,CASSQGDVNQPQHF
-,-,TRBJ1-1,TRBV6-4,TGTGCCAGCAGAACAGTGAACACTGAAGCTTTCTTT,CASRTVNTEAFF
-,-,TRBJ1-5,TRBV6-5,TGTGCCACCAAGAGGGCGAGCAATCAGCCCCAGCATTTT,CATKRASNQPQHF
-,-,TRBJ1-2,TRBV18,TGTGCCAGCTCACCACCAGGGAGTGGCTACACCTTC,CASSPPGSGYTF
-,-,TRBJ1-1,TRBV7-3,TGTGCCAGCAGCCCGAGGGGCAGCACTGAAGCTTTCTTT,CASSPRGSTEAFF
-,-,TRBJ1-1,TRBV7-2,TGTGCCAGCAGCCCCACCCCGGGACGGAGGAACACTGAAGCTTTCTTT,CASSPTPGRRNTEAFF
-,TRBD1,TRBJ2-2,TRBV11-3,TGTGCCAGCAGCTATAACTATTGGGACAGTAAGAACACCGGGGAGCTGTTTTTT,CASSYNYWDSKNTGELFF
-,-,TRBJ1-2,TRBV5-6,TGTGCCAGCCATTCTGGGGCAGGGGTCTATGGCTACACCTTC,CASHSGAGVYGYTF
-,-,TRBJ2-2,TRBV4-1,TGCGCCAGCAGTTGGGTGGAGACGAACACCGGGGAGCTGTTTTTT,CASSWVETNTGELFF
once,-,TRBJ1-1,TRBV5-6,TGTGCCAGCAGCGGGGACGTCGGGGAGAGCACTGAAGCTTTCTTT,CASSGDVGESTEAFF
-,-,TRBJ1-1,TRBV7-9,TGTGCCAGCAGCACCCGGACAGCCGTGAACACTGAAGCTTTCTTT,CASSTRTAVNTEAFF
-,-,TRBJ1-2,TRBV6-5,TGTGCCAGCAGTTACCAGGAGGCACAGACAAACTATGGCTACACCTTC,CASSYQEAQTNYGYTF
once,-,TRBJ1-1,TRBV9,TGTGCCAGCAGCGTAAAGGGTGGCACTGAAGCTTTCTTT,CASSVKGGTEAFF
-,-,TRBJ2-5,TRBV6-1,TGTGCCAGCAGTGAAGCCGGGATGGTAGAGACCCAGTACTTC,CASSEAGMVETQYF
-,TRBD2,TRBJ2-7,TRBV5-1,TGCGCCAGCAGCCGGGAGGGGCGCGTGACGGAGCAGTACTTC,CASSREGRVTEQYF
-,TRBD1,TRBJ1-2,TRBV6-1,TGTGCCAGCAGTGAAAGGGTAGGGGGCCGCTGGGGCTACACCTTC,CASSERVGGRWGYTF
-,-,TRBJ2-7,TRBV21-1,TGTGCCAGCAGCGACGGGACAGGAAACAGTACGGAGCAGTACTTC,CASSDGTGNSTEQYF
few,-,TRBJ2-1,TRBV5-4,TGTGCCAGCAGCTTCGACTTAACCTTTTCCTCCTACAATGAGCAGTTCTTC,CASSFDLTFSSYNEQFF
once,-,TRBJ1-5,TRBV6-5,TGTGCCAGCAGGACTTCGTATAGCAATCAGCCCCAGCATTTT,CASRTSYSNQPQHF
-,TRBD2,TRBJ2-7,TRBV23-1,TGCGCCAGCAGTCAATCCGGGACTAGCGCCTACGAGCAGTACTTC,CASSQSGTSAYEQYF
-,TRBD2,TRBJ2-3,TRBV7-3,TGTGCCAGCAGCCCCAGCGGGGGGGCAGGAGATACGCAGTATTTT,CASSPSGGAGDTQYF
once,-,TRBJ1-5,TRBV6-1,TGTGCCAGCAGTACCAGGAGCAATCAGCCCCAGCATTTT,CASSTRSNQPQHF
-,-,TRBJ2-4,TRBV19,TGTGCCAGTAGTATAGATAGGGGGGTATTTGGACTCTTGAACATTCAGTACTTC,CASSIDRGVFGLLNIQYF
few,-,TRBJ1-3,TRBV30,TGTGCCTGGGAAAGGGGCGAGGGCTCGGGAAACACCATATATTTT,CAWERGEGSGNTIYF
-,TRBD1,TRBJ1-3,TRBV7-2,TGTGCCAGCAGCTTAGGTCCCGGGACAGGGGGCTGGGGAAACACCATATATTTT,CASSLGPGTGGWGNTIYF
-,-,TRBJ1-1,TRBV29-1,TGCAGCGTTACAACGGGGACGATTGAAGCTTTCTTT,CSVTTGTIEAFF